A selection of T cell receptor beta chains follows, all from one sample in a study of T cell responses to AZD1222 COVID-19 vaccine. Clones were sequenced by immunoSEQ multiplex PCR, and TCRdb holds only the in-frame ones, with some missing. The sample consists of about 37,000 clones, just over 85% of them appearing once. The sample in question was peripheral blood, obtained 28 days after the second AZD1222 dose. These receptors all stem from an adult who received the AZD1222 COVID-19 vaccine. The conserved cysteine and the conserved F or W are not part of the CDR3 here.

cdr3_length: 13; v_call: TRBV2; cdr3_aa: ASGSDRGRADTQY
cdr3_length: 8; v_call: TRBV20-1; cdr3_aa: SAGHGEQY
cdr3_length: 13; v_call: TRBV7-2; cdr3_aa: ASSLEGGAVAEAF
cdr3_length: 11; v_call: TRBV19; cdr3_aa: ASSTTGNSPLH
cdr3_length: 14; v_call: TRBV7-9; cdr3_aa: ASSLVGRGSTGELF
cdr3_length: 13; v_call: TRBV5-1; cdr3_aa: ASSPAGGSGNTIY
cdr3_length: 12; v_call: TRBV5-1; cdr3_aa: ASSYGTGQNIQY
cdr3_length: 14; v_call: TRBV7-2; cdr3_aa: ASSLGGSGAQETQY
cdr3_length: 13; v_call: TRBV3-1/TRBV3-2; cdr3_aa: ASSQRTGGGSEAF
cdr3_length: 13; v_call: TRBV5-1; cdr3_aa: ASSSTGTGSYEQY
cdr3_length: 13; v_call: TRBV6-6; cdr3_aa: ASSLTSGQGYGYT
cdr3_length: 12; v_call: TRBV7-2; cdr3_aa: ASSSSLRRNEQF
cdr3_length: 15; v_call: TRBV19; cdr3_aa: ASLTISTATGANVLT
cdr3_length: 11; v_call: TRBV12-3/TRBV12-4; cdr3_aa: ASSIGTNYEQY
cdr3_length: 12; v_call: TRBV3-1/TRBV3-2; cdr3_aa: ASSTQGSKNIQY
cdr3_length: 14; v_call: TRBV27; cdr3_aa: ASTPGTGYGTGELF
cdr3_length: 13; v_call: TRBV28; cdr3_aa: ASKNAGGSAETQY
cdr3_length: 12; v_call: TRBV11-2; cdr3_aa: ASSLKPQGGGYT
cdr3_length: 15; v_call: TRBV3-1/TRBV3-2; cdr3_aa: ASSQDRRGPKGTEAF
cdr3_length: 10; v_call: TRBV19; cdr3_aa: ASRDGEEKLF
cdr3_length: 12; v_call: TRBV5-1; cdr3_aa: ASSLGGYTDTQY
cdr3_length: 13; v_call: TRBV19; cdr3_aa: ASSQPDRGAYEQY
cdr3_length: 9; v_call: TRBV29-1; cdr3_aa: SVGYLDEQY
cdr3_length: 13; v_call: TRBV3-1/TRBV3-2; cdr3_aa: ASSLGTGDDYGYT
cdr3_length: 10; v_call: TRBV6-5; cdr3_aa: ASTQGRTPLH
cdr3_length: 15; v_call: TRBV5-4; cdr3_aa: ASSLDPSRGNTGELF
cdr3_length: 14; v_call: TRBV20-1; cdr3_aa: SASIPGGLISYEQY
cdr3_length: 9; v_call: TRBV25-1; cdr3_aa: ASSPGTEAF
cdr3_length: 11; v_call: TRBV19; cdr3_aa: ASSIRGQTEAF
cdr3_length: 11; v_call: TRBV30; cdr3_aa: AWSVRSNQPQH
cdr3_length: 14; v_call: TRBV7-2; cdr3_aa: ASTSRTSGSTDTQY
cdr3_length: 12; v_call: TRBV19; cdr3_aa: ASSLSIDYNEQF
cdr3_length: 12; v_call: TRBV7-2; cdr3_aa: ASSALAGKGEQF
cdr3_length: 12; v_call: TRBV5-1; cdr3_aa: ASSYNDRGYEQY
cdr3_length: 12; v_call: TRBV28; cdr3_aa: ASSFLDRYYEQY
cdr3_length: 15; v_call: TRBV19; cdr3_aa: ASSNGGAPRAAYEQY
cdr3_length: 10; v_call: TRBV10-3; cdr3_aa: AISEGIYGYT
cdr3_length: 10; v_call: TRBV6-5; cdr3_aa: ASRPQGHEQF
cdr3_length: 14; v_call: TRBV2; cdr3_aa: ASNLKQGSNTGELF
cdr3_length: 12; v_call: TRBV30; cdr3_aa: AWSVSGSLYGYT
cdr3_length: 12; v_call: TRBV28; cdr3_aa: ASSLTPRHEGYT
cdr3_length: 13; v_call: TRBV18; cdr3_aa: ASSPGDRVPDTQY
cdr3_length: 12; v_call: TRBV6-5; cdr3_aa: ASSYGGPPYEQY
cdr3_length: 13; v_call: TRBV19; cdr3_aa: ASSNSGNSNQPQH
cdr3_length: 12; v_call: TRBV27; cdr3_aa: ASSPDRAWAGYT
cdr3_length: 14; v_call: TRBV18; cdr3_aa: ASSPTGGWGTDTQY
cdr3_length: 13; v_call: TRBV4-2; cdr3_aa: ASSQVGDLRAEAF
cdr3_length: 11; v_call: TRBV10-2; cdr3_aa: ASSDWGGTEAF
cdr3_length: 11; v_call: TRBV28; cdr3_aa: ASGRGALAEAF
cdr3_length: 11; v_call: TRBV6-2/TRBV6-3; cdr3_aa: ASSRTGNYGYT
cdr3_length: 14; v_call: TRBV19; cdr3_aa: ASSIGQRGFSYEQY
cdr3_length: 10; v_call: TRBV9; cdr3_aa: ASSSSGRVQF
cdr3_length: 11; v_call: TRBV28; cdr3_aa: ASSFAGRNEQF
cdr3_length: 14; v_call: TRBV5-1; cdr3_aa: ASTHSTGQPIDGYT
cdr3_length: 12; v_call: TRBV2; cdr3_aa: ASSRTVSGNTIY
cdr3_length: 13; v_call: TRBV10-2; cdr3_aa: ASRGQGPDFNIQY
cdr3_length: 12; v_call: TRBV5-1; cdr3_aa: ASSFSGGQEKLF
cdr3_length: 10; v_call: TRBV6-5; cdr3_aa: ASSRTGVEAF
cdr3_length: 11; v_call: TRBV19; cdr3_aa: ASNRGRDYGYT